This T cell receptor beta chain is from a study of tumor-infiltrating lymphocytes in oesophageal squamous cell carcinoma. This clonotype has a count of ten or more. The CDR3 consists of 13 residues. Germline values: CDR1 SEHNR, CDR2 FQNEAQ (reference sequence). V was shortened by 5 bases and J by 4 bases, with 12 bases between the two germline ends. TCRdb processed the PCR reads anew with MiXCR; each CDR3 protein has one entry. The table records 20,000 or so distinct CDR3 sequences, around 40% of them present only once. This sequence was found in a male donor with esophageal squamous cell carcinoma. The chain employs TRBV7-9 and TRBJ2-7; D not certain. Specimen: esophageal tumor tissue. The CDR3 reads CASSPMGNYEQYF. Written as DNA, the CDR3 is TGTGCCAGCAGCCCCATGGGTAATTACGAGCAGTACTTC.